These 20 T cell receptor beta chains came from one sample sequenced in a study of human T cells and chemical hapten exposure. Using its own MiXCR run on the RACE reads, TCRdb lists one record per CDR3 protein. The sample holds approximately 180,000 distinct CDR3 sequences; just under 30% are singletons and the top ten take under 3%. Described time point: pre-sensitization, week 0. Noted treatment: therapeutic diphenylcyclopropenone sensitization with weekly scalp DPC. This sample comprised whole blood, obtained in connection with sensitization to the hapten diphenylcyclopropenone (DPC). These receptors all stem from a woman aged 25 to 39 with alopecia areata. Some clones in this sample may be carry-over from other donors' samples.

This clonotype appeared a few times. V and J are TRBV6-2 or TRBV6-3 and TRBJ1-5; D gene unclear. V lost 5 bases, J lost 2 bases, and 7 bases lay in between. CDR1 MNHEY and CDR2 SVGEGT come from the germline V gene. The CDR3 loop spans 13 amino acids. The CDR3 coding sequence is TGTGCCAGCAGTCGGGGAGGCAATCAGCCCCAGCATTTT. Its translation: CASSRGGNQPQHF.

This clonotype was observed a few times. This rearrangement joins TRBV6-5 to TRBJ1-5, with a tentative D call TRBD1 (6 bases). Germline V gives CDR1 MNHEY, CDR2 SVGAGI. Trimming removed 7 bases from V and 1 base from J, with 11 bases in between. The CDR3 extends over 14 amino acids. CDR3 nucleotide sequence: TGTGCCAGCAAAAAGGGGGGAAGCAATCAGCCCCAGCATTTT. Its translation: CASKKGGSNQPQHF.

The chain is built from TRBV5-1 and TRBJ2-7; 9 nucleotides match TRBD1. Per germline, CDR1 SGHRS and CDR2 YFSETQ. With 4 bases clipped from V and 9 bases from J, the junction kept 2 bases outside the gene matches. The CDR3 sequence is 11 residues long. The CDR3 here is CASSGQGRQYF. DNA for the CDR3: TGCGCCAGCAGCGGACAGGGGAGGCAGTACTTC.

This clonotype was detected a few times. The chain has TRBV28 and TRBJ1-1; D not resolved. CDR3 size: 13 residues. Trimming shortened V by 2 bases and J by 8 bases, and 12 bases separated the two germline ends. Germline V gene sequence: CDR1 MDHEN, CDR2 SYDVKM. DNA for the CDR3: TGTGCCAGCAGTTTAGAGGTCGGCAGGGAAGCTTTCTTT. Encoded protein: CASSLEVGREAFF.

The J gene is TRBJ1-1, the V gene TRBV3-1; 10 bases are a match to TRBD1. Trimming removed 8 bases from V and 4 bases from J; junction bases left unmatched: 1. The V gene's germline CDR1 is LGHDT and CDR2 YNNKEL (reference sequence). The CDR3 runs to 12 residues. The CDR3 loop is CASRDRGTEAFF. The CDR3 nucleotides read TGTGCCAGCCGGGACAGGGGCACTGAAGCTTTCTTT. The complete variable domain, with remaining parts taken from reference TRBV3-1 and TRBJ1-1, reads DTAVSQTPKYLVTQMGNDKSIKCEQNLGHDTMYWYKQDSKKFLKIMFSYNNKELIINETVPNRFSPKSPDKAHLNLHINSLELGDSAVYFCASRDRGTEAFFGQGTRLTVV.

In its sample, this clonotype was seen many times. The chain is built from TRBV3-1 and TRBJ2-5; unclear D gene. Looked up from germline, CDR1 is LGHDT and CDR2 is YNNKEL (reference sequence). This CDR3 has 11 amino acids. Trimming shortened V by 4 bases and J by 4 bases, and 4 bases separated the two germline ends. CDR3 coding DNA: TGTGCCAGCAGCCGAGGAGAGACCCAGTACTTC. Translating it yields CASSRGETQYF.

CDR3: CASSFGGTPRRETQYF. The CDR3 nucleotides read TGTGCCAGCAGCTTCGGTGGCACCCCGAGAAGGGAGACCCAGTACTTC. This chain links TRBV7-2 with TRBJ2-5; no definite D call. The V gene's germline CDR1 is SGHTA and CDR2 FQGNSA. V dropped 3 bases and J dropped 5 bases, with 19 bases sitting between them. The CDR3 is 16 residues long. Supplemented by reference TRBV7-2 and TRBJ2-5, the full variable domain reads GAGVSQSPSNKVTEKGKDVELRCDPISGHTALYWYRQSLGQGLEFLIYFQGNSAPDKSGLPSDRFSAERTGGSVSTLTIQRTQQEDSAVYLCASSFGGTPRRETQYFGPGTRLLVL.

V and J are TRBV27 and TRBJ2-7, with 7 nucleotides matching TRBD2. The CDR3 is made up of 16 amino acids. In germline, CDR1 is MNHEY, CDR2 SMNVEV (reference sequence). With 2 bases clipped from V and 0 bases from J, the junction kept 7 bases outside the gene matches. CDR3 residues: CASSLVGDYPSYEQYF. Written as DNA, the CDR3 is TGTGCCAGCAGTTTAGTAGGGGACTACCCCTCCTACGAGCAGTACTTC.

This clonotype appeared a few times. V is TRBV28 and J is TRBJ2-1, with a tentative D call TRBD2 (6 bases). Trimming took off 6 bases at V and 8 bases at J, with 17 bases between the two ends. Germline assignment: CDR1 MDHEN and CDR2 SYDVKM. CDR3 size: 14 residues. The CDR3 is CASSAIPGLYEQFF. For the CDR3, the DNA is TGTGCCAGCAGCGCAATTCCGGGACTTTATGAGCAGTTCTTC.

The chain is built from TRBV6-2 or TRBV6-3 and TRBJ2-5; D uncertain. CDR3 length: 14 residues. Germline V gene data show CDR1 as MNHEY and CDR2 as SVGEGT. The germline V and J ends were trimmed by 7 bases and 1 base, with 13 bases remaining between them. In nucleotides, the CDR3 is TGTGCCAGCATTCAACCTAACACCCAAGAGACCCAGTACTTC. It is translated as CASIQPNTQETQYF.

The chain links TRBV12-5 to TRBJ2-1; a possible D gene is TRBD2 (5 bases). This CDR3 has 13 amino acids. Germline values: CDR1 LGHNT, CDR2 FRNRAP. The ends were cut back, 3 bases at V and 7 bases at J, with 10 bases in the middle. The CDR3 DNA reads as TGTGCTAGTGGTTTACTAGTCCCGAATGAGCAGTTCTTC. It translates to CASGLLVPNEQFF. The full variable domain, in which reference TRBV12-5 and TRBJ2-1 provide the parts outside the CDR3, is DARVTQTPRHKVTEMGQEVTMRCQPILGHNTVFWYRQTMMQGLELLAYFRNRAPLDDSGMPKDRFSAEMPDATLATLKIQPSEPRDSAVYFCASGLLVPNEQFFGPGTRLTVL.

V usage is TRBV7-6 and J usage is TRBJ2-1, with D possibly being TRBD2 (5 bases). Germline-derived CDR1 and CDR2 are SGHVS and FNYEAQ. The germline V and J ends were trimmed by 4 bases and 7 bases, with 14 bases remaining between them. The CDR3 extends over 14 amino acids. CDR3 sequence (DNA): TGTGCCAGCAGCTCGTTCGGGATCCCAAATGAGCAGTTCTTC. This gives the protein CASSSFGIPNEQFF.

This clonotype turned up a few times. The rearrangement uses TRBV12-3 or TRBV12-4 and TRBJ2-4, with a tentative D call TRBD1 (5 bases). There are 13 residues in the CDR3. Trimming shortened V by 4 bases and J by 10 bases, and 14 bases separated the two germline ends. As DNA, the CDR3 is TGTGCCAGCAGTTATGGACACCCAGGGATTCAGTACTTC. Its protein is CASSYGHPGIQYF.

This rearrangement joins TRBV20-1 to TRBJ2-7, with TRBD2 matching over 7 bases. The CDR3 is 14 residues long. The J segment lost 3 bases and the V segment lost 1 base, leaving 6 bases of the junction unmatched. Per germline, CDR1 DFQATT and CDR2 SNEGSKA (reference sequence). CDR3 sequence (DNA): TGCAGTGCTAGAGGGGCTAGCGGTTACTACGAGCAGTACTTC. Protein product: CSARGASGYYEQYF.

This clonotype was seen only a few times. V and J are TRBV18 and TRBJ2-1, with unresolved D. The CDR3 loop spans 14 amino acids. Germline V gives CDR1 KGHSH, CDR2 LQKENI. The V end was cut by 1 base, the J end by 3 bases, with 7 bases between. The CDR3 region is CASSPLADYNEQFF. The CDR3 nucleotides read TGTGCCAGCTCACCACTGGCGGACTACAATGAGCAGTTCTTC.

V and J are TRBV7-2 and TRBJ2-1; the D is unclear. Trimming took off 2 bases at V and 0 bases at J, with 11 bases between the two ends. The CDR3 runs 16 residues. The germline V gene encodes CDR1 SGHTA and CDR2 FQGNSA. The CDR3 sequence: CASSLRSRSSYNEQFF. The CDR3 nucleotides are TGTGCCAGCAGCTTAAGGAGTCGTTCCTCCTACAATGAGCAGTTCTTC.

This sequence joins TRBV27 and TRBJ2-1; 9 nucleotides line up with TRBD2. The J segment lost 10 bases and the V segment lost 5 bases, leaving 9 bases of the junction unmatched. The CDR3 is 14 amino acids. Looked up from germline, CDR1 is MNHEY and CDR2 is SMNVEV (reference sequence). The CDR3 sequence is CASSGGLAGREQFF. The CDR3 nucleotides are TGTGCCAGCAGTGGGGGACTAGCAGGGCGGGAGCAGTTCTTC.

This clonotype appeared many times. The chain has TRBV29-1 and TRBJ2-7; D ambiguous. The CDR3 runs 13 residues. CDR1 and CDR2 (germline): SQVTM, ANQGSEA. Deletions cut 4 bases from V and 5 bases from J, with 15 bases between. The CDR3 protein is CSVARDTADEQYF. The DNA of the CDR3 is TGCAGCGTTGCCCGTGACACGGCGGACGAGCAGTACTTC.

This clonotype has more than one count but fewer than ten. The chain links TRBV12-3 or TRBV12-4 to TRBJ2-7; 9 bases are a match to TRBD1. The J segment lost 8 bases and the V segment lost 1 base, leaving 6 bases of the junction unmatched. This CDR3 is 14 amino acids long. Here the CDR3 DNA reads TGTGCCAGCAGTTTAGGGACAGGGGTAATCAAGCAGTACTTC. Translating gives CASSLGTGVIKQYF.

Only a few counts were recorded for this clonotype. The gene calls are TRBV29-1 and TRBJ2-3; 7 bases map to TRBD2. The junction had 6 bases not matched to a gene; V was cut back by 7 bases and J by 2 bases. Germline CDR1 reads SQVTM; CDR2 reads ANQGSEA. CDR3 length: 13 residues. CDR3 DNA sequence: TGCAGCGCCGCTAGCGGAAACACAGATACGCAGTATTTT. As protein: CSAASGNTDTQYF.